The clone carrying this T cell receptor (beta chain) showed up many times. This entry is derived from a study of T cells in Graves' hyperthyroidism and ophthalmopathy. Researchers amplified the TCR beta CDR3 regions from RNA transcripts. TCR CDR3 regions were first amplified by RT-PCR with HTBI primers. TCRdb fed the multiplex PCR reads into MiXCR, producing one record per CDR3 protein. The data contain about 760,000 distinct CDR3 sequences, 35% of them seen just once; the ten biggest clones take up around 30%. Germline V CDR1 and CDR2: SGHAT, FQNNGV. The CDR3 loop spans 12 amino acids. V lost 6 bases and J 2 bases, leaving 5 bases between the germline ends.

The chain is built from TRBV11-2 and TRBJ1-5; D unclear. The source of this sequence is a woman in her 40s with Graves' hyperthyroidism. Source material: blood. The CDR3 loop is CASRHGNQPQHF. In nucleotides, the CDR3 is TGTGCCAGCAGACATGGCAATCAGCCCCAGCATTTT.